The clone carrying this T cell receptor (beta chain) has just one count. The antigen remains undetermined. This entry is derived from a study of cytomegalovirus exposure and HLA in healthy donors. Study-wide results and limits: It was assumed in the presence/absence analyses that sequencing depth was roughly uniform across donors. A link between a missense DCLRE1C variant and TCR beta V- and J-gene trimming emerged from a later analysis. Approximately 160 TCR beta chains were listed as cytomegalovirus-associated. What a later analysis showed was that several of the most significant clusters appeared linked to common viral pathogens.

60 Vbeta and 13 Jbeta primers were used in PCR. The repertoire was sequenced with immunoSEQ multiplex PCR; TCRdb's copy has only in-frame clones and lacks some. The sample includes about 200,000 clones, 82% of them seen just once. Germline V gives CDR1 SGHRS, CDR2 YFSETQ. V shed 0 bases and J 2 bases; nucleotides not matched to a gene: 14. The CDR3 runs to 19 residues. The rearrangement links TRBV5-1 to TRBJ2-3; 8 nucleotides match TRBD2. The specimen sequenced was PBMCs. The sequence was obtained from a boy aged 2-9 years in good health and CMV-seronegative. CDR3 nucleotides: TGCGCCAGCAGCTTGGAAGGGTCGGGACTAGACCGACTCACAGATACGCAGTATTTT. The encoded protein is CASSLEGSGLDRLTDTQYF.